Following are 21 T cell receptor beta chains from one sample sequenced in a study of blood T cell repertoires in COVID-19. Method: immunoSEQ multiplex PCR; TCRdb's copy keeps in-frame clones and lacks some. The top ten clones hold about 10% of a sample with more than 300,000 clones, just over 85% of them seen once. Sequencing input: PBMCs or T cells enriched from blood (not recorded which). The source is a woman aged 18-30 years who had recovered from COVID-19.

CDR3 in DNA: TGTGCCAGCAGCTTAGGCACAGGGGGCAATGGCTACACCTTC. Protein product: CASSLGTGGNGYTF. V and J are TRBV13 and TRBJ1-2; 9 nucleotides line up with TRBD1. Germline V CDR1 and CDR2: PRHDT, FYEKMQ (reference sequence). The V and J ends lost 0 bases and 6 bases, in that order; junction bases with no gene match: 2. The CDR3 contains 14 residues.

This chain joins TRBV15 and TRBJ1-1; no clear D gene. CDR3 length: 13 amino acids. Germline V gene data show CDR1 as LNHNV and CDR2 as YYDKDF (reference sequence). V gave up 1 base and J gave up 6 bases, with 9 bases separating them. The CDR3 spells CATSRGGGSEAFF. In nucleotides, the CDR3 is TGTGCCACCAGCAGAGGGGGAGGGTCTGAAGCTTTCTTT. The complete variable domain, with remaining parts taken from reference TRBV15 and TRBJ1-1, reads DAMVIQNPRYQVTQFGKPVTLSCSQTLNHNVMYWYQQKSSQAPKLLFHYYDKDFNNEADTPDNFQSRRPNTSFCFLDIRSPGLGDTAMYLCATSRGGGSEAFFGQGTRLTVV.

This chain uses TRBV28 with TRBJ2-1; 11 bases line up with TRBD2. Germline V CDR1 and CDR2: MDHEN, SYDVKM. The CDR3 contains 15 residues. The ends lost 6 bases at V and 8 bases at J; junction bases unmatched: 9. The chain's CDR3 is CASRPLRGLADEQFF. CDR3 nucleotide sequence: TGTGCCAGCAGACCACTAAGGGGACTAGCGGATGAGCAGTTCTTC.

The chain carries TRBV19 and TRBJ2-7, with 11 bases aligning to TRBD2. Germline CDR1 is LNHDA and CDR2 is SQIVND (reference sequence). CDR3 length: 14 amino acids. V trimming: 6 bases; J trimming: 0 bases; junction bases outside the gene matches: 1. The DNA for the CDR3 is TGTGCCAGTAGGACTAGCGGGGCCTCCTACGAGCAGTACTTC. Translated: CASRTSGASYEQYF.

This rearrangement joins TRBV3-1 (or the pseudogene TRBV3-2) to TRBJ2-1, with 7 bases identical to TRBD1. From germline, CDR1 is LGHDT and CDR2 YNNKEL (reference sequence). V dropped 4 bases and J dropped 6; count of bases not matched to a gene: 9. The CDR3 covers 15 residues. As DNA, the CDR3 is TGTGCCAGCAGCCCCCGACAGGGAATGTTCAATGAGCAGTTCTTC. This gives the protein CASSPRQGMFNEQFF.

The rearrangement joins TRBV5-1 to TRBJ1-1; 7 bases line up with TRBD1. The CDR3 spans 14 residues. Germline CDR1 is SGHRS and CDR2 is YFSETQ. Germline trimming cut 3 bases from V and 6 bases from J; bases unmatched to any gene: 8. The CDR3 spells CASSSPGTVAEAFF. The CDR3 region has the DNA TGCGCCAGCAGCTCACCCGGGACAGTTGCTGAAGCTTTCTTT.

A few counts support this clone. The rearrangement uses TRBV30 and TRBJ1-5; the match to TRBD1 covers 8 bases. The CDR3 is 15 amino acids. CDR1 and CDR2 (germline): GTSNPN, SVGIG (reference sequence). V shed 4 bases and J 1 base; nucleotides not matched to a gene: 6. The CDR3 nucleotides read TGTGCCTGGACCGACAGGGGAGGAAGCAATCAGCCCCAGCATTTT. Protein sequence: CAWTDRGGSNQPQHF.

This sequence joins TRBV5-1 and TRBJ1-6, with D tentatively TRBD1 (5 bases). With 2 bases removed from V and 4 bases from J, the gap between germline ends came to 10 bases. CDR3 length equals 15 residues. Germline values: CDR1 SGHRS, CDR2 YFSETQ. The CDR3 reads CASSLGQAYNSPLHF. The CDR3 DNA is TGCGCCAGCAGCTTAGGACAAGCTTATAATTCACCCCTCCACTTT.

The CDR3 sequence: CASARGLADLGQFF. CDR3 sequence (DNA): TGTGCCAGCGCGCGAGGCCTAGCGGACCTGGGGCAGTTCTTC. V is TRBV7-9 and J is TRBJ2-1; TRBD2 agrees at 7 bases. The CDR3 is made up of 14 amino acids. J lost 12 bases, V lost 8 bases, and 16 bases had no gene match. The germline V gene has CDR1 SEHNR and CDR2 FQNEAQ (reference sequence).

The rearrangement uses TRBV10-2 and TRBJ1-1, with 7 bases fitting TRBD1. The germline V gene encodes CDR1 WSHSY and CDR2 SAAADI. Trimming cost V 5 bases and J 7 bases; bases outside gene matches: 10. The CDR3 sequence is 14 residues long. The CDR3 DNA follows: TGCGCCAGCAGTTATCCGACAGGGACGGTTGAAGCTTTCTTT. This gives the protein CASSYPTGTVEAFF.

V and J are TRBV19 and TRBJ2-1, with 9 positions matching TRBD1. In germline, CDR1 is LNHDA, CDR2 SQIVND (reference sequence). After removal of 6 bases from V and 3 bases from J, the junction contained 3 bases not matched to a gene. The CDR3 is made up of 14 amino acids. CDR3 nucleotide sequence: TGTGCCAGTAGCGGACAGGGGTACTACAATGAGCAGTTCTTC. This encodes CASSGQGYYNEQFF.

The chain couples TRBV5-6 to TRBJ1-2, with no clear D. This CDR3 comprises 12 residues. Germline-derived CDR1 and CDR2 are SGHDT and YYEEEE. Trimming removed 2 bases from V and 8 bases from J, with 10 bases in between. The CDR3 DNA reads TGTGCCAGCAGCTTTGGGAGGAGCGGCTACACCTTC. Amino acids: CASSFGRSGYTF.

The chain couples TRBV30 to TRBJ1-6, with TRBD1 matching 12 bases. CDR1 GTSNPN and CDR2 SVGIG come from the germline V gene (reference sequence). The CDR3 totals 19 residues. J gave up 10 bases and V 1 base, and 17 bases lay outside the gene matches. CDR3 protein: CAWSAPGTGGVSFGSPLHF. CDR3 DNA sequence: TGTGCCTGGAGTGCCCCCGGGACAGGGGGCGTTAGTTTTGGATCACCCCTCCACTTT.

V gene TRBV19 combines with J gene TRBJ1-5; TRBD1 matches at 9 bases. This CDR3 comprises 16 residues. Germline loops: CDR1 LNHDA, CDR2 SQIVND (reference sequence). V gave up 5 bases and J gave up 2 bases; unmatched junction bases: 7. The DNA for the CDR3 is TGTGCCAGTAGTTGGACAGGGGCCCCAGGCAATCAGCCCCAGCATTTT. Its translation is CASSWTGAPGNQPQHF.

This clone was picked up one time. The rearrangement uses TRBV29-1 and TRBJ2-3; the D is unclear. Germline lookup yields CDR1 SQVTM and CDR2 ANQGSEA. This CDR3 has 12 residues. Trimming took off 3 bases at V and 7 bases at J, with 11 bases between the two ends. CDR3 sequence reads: CSVDQSQNTQYF. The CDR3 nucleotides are TGCAGCGTTGACCAGTCGCAAAATACGCAGTATTTT.

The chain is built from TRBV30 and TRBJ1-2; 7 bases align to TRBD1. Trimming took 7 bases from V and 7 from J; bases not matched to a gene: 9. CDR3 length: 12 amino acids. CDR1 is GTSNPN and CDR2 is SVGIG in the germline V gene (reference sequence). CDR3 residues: CASIDRVSGYTF. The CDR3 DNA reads TGTGCCTCAATAGACAGGGTCTCTGGCTACACCTTC.

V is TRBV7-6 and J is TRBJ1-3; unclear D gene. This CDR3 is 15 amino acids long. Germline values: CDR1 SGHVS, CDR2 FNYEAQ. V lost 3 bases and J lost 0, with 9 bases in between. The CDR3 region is CASSLERRSGNTIYF. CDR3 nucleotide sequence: TGTGCCAGCAGCTTGGAGAGGCGCTCTGGAAACACCATATATTTT.

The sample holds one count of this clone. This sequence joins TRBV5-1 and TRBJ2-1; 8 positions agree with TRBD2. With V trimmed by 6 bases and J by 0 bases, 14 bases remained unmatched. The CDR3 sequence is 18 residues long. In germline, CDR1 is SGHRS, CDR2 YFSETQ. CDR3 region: CASMRLATPFGSYNEQFF. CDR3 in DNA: TGCGCCAGCATGAGACTAGCGACTCCCTTTGGCTCCTACAATGAGCAGTTCTTC.

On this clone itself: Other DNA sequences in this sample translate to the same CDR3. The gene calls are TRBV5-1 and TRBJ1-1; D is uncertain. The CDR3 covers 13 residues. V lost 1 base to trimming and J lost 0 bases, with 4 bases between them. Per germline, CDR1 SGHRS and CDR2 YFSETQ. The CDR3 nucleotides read TGCGCCAGCAGCTTGACGGTGAACACTGAAGCTTTCTTT. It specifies CASSLTVNTEAFF.

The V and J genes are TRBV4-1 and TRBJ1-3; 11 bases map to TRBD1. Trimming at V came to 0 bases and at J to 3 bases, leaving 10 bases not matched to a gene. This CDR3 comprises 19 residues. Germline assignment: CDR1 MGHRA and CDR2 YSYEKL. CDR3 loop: CASSQEWGQGESYGNTIYF. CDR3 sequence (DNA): TGCGCCAGCAGCCAAGAATGGGGACAGGGGGAATCGTATGGAAACACCATATATTTT.

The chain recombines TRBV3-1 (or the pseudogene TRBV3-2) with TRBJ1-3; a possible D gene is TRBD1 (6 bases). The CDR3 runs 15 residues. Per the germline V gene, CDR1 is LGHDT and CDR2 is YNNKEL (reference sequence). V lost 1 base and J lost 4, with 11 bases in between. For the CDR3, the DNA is TGTGCCAGCAGCCAAGGGTGGGGGCCAGGAAACACCATATATTTT. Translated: CASSQGWGPGNTIYF.